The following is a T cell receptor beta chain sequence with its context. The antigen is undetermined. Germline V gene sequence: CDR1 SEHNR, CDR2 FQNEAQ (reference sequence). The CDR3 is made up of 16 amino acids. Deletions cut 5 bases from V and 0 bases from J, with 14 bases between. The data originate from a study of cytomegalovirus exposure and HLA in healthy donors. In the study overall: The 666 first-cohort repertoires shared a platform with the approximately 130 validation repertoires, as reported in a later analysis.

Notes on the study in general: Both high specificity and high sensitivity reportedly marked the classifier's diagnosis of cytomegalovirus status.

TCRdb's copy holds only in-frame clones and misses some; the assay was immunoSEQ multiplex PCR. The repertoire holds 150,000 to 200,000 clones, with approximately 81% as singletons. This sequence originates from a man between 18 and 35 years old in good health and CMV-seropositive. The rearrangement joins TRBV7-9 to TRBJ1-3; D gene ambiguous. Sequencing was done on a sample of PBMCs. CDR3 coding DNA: TGTGCCAGCAGCCCCGGTGGACTCCACTCTGGAAACACCATATATTTT. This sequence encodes CASSPGGLHSGNTIYF.